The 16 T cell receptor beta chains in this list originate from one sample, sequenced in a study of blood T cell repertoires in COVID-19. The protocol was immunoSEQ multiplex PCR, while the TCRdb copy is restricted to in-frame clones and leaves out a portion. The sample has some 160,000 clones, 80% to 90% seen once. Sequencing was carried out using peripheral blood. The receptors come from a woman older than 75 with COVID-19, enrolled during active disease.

CDR3 region: CAWQGGAARSPLHF. The CDR3 nucleotides are TGTGCCTGGCAAGGGGGCGCCGCTCGTTCACCCCTCCACTTT. The chain employs TRBV30 and TRBJ1-6, with 7 positions matching TRBD1. V lost 5 bases, J lost 9 bases, and 10 bases stayed unmatched. CDR1 is GTSNPN and CDR2 is SVGIG in the germline V gene (reference sequence). This CDR3 has 14 residues.

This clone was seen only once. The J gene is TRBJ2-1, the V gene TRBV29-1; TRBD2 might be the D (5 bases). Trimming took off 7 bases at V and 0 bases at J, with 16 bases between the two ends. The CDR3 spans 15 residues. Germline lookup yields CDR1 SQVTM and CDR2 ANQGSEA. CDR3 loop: CSADGGMGSYNEQFF. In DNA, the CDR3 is TGCAGCGCCGACGGAGGAATGGGCTCCTACAATGAGCAGTTCTTC.

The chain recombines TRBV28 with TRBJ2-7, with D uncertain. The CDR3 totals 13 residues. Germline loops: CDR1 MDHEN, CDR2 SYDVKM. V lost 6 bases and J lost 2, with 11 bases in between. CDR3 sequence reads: CASSPHSPYEQYF. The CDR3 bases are TGTGCCAGCAGCCCTCATAGCCCCTACGAGCAGTACTTC.

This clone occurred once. The CDR3 coding sequence is TGTGCCAGCAGCAAAACTAGCGAGAACTCCTACGAGCAGTACTTC. It is translated as CASSKTSENSYEQYF. The chain couples TRBV21-1 to TRBJ2-7; the table's D call, TRBD2, was not checked against the DNA. TRBV21-1 represents a pseudogene. This CDR3 has 15 amino acids.

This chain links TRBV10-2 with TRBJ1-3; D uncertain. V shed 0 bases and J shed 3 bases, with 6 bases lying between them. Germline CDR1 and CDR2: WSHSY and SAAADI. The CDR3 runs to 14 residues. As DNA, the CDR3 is TGCGCCAGCAGTGAGTCGTCGGTTGGAAACACCATATATTTT. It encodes CASSESSVGNTIYF.

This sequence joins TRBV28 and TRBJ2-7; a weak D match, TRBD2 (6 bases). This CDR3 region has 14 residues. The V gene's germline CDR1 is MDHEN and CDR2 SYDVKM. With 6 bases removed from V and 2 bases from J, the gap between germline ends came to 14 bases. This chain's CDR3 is CASSWGGVPYEQYF. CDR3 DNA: TGTGCCAGCAGCTGGGGCGGGGTACCCTACGAGCAGTACTTC.

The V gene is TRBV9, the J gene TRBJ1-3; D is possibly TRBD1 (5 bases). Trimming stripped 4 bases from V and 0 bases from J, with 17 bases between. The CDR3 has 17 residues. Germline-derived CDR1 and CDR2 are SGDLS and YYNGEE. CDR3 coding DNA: TGTGCCAGCAGCACCCTATCGGGGGGAATCTCTGGAAACACCATATATTTT. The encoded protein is CASSTLSGGISGNTIYF.

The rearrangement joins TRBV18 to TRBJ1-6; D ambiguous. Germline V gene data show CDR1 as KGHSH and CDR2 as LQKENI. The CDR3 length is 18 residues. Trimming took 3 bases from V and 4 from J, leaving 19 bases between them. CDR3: CASSPVNTAGVYNSPLHF. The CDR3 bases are TGTGCCAGCTCACCGGTCAATACAGCAGGCGTTTATAATTCACCCCTCCACTTT.

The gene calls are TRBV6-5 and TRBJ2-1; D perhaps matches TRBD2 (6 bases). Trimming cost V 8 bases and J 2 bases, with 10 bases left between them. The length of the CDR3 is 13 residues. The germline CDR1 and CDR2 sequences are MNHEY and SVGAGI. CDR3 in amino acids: CASDRLAYNEQFF. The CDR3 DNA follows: TGTGCCAGCGACCGACTAGCCTACAATGAGCAGTTCTTC.

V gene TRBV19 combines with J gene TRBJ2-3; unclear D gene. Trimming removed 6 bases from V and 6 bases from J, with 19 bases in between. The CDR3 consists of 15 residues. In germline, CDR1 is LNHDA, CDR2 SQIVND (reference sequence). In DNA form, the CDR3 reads TGTGCCAGTAGGAGCGACGAGGCCTCGCGGGATACGCAGTATTTT. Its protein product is CASRSDEASRDTQYF. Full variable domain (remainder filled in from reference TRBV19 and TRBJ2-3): DGGITQSPKYLFRKEGQNVTLSCEQNLNHDAMYWYRQDPGQGLRLIYYSQIVNDFQKGDIAEGYSVSREKKESFPLTVTSAQKNPTAFYLCASRSDEASRDTQYFGPGTRLTVL.

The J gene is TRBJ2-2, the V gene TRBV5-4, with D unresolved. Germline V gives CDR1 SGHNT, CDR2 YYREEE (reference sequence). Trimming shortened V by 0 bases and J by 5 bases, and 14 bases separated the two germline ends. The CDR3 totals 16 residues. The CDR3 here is CASSLDGLSGTGELFF. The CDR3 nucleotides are TGTGCCAGCAGCTTGGATGGGCTGTCTGGGACCGGGGAGCTGTTTTTT.

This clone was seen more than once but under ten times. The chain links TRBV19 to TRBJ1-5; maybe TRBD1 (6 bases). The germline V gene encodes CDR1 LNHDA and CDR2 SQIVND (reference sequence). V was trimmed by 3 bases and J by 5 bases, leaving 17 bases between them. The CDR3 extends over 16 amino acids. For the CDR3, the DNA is TGTGCCAGTAGTATGCGGGGGGGGACACCCGATCAGCCCCAGCATTTT. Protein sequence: CASSMRGGTPDQPQHF.

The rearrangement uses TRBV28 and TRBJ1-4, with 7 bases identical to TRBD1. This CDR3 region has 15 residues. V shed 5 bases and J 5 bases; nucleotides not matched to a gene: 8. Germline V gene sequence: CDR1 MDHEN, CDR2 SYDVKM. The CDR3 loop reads CASSVTGELNEKLFF. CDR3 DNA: TGTGCCAGCAGTGTCACAGGGGAACTCAATGAAAAACTGTTTTTT.

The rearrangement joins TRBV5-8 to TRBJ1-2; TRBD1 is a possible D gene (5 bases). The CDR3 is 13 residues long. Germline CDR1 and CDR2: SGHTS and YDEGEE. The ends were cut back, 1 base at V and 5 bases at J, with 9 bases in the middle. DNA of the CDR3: TGTGCCAGCAGCTTGCGCAGGGTGTATGGCTACACCTTC. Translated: CASSLRRVYGYTF.

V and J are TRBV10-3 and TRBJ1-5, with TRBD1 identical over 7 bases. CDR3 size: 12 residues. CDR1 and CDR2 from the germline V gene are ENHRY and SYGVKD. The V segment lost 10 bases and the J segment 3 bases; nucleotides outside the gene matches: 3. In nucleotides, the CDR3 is TGTGCCAGTGGGACAGACAATCAGCCCCAGCATTTT. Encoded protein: CASGTDNQPQHF.

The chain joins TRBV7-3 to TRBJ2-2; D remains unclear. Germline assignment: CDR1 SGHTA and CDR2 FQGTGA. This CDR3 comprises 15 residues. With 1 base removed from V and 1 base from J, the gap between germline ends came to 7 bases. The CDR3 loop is CASSLRLGNTGELFF. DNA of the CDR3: TGTGCCAGCAGCTTAAGACTCGGGAACACCGGGGAGCTGTTTTTT.